A selection of T cell receptor beta chains follows, all from one sample in a study of blood T cell repertoires in COVID-19. Produced via immunoSEQ multiplex PCR; TCRdb's table is partial and in-frame only. The sample holds more than 110,000 clones, almost 85% seen once. Sequencing was carried out using PBMCs or T cells enriched from blood (not recorded which). The receptor source for this set is a man aged 40-49 years with acute COVID-19. Each CDR3 is given with its conserved first and last residue. A D gene is named only where the DNA matches it firmly. Expanded clones get a size class; other rows say once, few or many, or leave the size out.

cdr3_aa: CASRRGGDGYTF
cdr3_nt: TGTGCCAGCAGACGGGGAGGGGATGGCTACACCTTC
clone_size: NA
d_call: NA
j_call: TRBJ1-2
v_call: TRBV11-3

cdr3_aa: CASSLRTGGGQPQHF
cdr3_nt: TGTGCCAGCAGCCTCCGGACAGGGGGCGGGCAGCCCCAGCATTTT
clone_size: NA
d_call: TRBD1
j_call: TRBJ1-5
v_call: TRBV7-2

cdr3_aa: CASSQPRRQGGSYEQYF
cdr3_nt: TGTGCCAGCAGCCAACCCCGAAGACAGGGGGGATCCTACGAGCAGTACTTC
clone_size: NA
d_call: TRBD1
j_call: TRBJ2-7
v_call: TRBV4-2

cdr3_aa: CASSADSSGNTIYF
cdr3_nt: TGTGCCAGCAGCGCGGACAGTTCGGGAAACACCATATATTTT
clone_size: few
d_call: NA
j_call: TRBJ1-3
v_call: TRBV9

cdr3_aa: CASSFGTSGSGTDTQYF
cdr3_nt: TGTGCCAGCAGTTTTGGGACTAGCGGGTCCGGCACAGATACGCAGTATTTT
clone_size: NA
d_call: TRBD2
j_call: TRBJ2-3
v_call: TRBV7-6

cdr3_aa: CASSSEVSEQYF
cdr3_nt: TGTGCCAGCAGTTCCGAGGTCTCCGAGCAGTACTTC
clone_size: NA
d_call: NA
j_call: TRBJ2-7
v_call: TRBV28

cdr3_aa: CASRPTGGNYNEQFF
cdr3_nt: TGTGCCAGCAGACCGACAGGGGGCAACTACAATGAGCAGTTCTTC
clone_size: NA
d_call: TRBD1
j_call: TRBJ2-1
v_call: TRBV6-5

cdr3_aa: CASSQVLAGVAGELFF
cdr3_nt: TGTGCCAGCAGCCAAGTACTAGCGGGCGTCGCCGGGGAGCTGTTTTTT
clone_size: NA
d_call: TRBD2
j_call: TRBJ2-2
v_call: TRBV4-2

cdr3_aa: CATSDSSYLSYNEQFF
cdr3_nt: TGTGCCACCAGTGATTCGTCCTATTTGTCCTACAATGAGCAGTTCTTC
clone_size: NA
d_call: NA
j_call: TRBJ2-1
v_call: TRBV24-1

cdr3_aa: CASSVGSEPRSDTQYF
cdr3_nt: TGTGCCAGCAGCGTAGGTAGCGAGCCAAGGTCTGATACGCAGTATTTT
clone_size: NA
d_call: NA
j_call: TRBJ2-3
v_call: TRBV9

cdr3_aa: CASSISRGGNQPQHF
cdr3_nt: TGTGCCAGTAGTATTTCGCGGGGGGGCAATCAGCCCCAGCATTTT
clone_size: NA
d_call: NA
j_call: TRBJ1-5
v_call: TRBV19

cdr3_aa: CSVEGSRDKYTEAFF
cdr3_nt: TGCAGCGTTGAAGGGAGCCGGGACAAATACACTGAAGCTTTCTTT
clone_size: few
d_call: NA
j_call: TRBJ1-1
v_call: TRBV29-1

cdr3_aa: CAISETGGSGANVLTF
cdr3_nt: TGTGCCATCAGTGAGACAGGGGGCTCTGGGGCCAACGTCCTGACTTTC
clone_size: NA
d_call: TRBD1
j_call: TRBJ2-6
v_call: TRBV10-3

cdr3_aa: CASSQYTSNQPQHF
cdr3_nt: TGTGCCAGCAGCCAATACACTAGCAATCAGCCCCAGCATTTT
clone_size: NA
d_call: NA
j_call: TRBJ1-5
v_call: TRBV6-5

cdr3_aa: CASSVVSGALPQFF
cdr3_nt: TGTGCCAGCAGCGTAGTTAGCGGGGCCCTTCCCCAGTTCTTC
clone_size: once
d_call: TRBD2
j_call: TRBJ2-1
v_call: TRBV9

cdr3_aa: CASSEGRRGELFF
cdr3_nt: TGTGCCAGCAGTGAAGGCAGGCGAGGGGAGCTGTTTTTT
clone_size: NA
d_call: NA
j_call: TRBJ2-2
v_call: TRBV6-1

cdr3_aa: CASSDGQGVIVPLHF
cdr3_nt: TGTGCCAGCAGCGACGGACAGGGGGTTATAGTACCCCTCCACTTT
clone_size: NA
d_call: TRBD1
j_call: TRBJ1-6
v_call: TRBV11-3

cdr3_aa: CASSRSTYPYEQYF
cdr3_nt: TGTGCCAGCAGTCGGTCAACCTACCCCTACGAGCAGTACTTC
clone_size: NA
d_call: NA
j_call: TRBJ2-7
v_call: TRBV6-2/TRBV6-3

cdr3_aa: CASSSGTSGSTDTQYF
cdr3_nt: TGCGCCAGCAGCTCGGGGACTAGCGGAAGCACAGATACGCAGTATTTT
clone_size: NA
d_call: TRBD2
j_call: TRBJ2-3
v_call: TRBV5-1

cdr3_aa: CASSLGYGEKLFF
cdr3_nt: TGTGCCAGCAGCTTAGGCTACGGGGAAAAACTGTTTTTT
clone_size: NA
d_call: NA
j_call: TRBJ1-4
v_call: TRBV7-2

cdr3_aa: CASSFKSGGAKNIQYF
cdr3_nt: TGTGCCAGCAGCTTCAAAAGCGGGGGAGCCAAAAACATTCAGTACTTC
clone_size: NA
d_call: TRBD2
j_call: TRBJ2-4
v_call: TRBV11-2

cdr3_aa: CASDDRDRQPQHF
cdr3_nt: TGTGCCAGCGACGACAGGGACCGCCAGCCCCAGCATTTT
clone_size: NA
d_call: TRBD1
j_call: TRBJ1-5
v_call: TRBV19

cdr3_aa: CASSEFPTGGSTDTQYF
cdr3_nt: TGCGCCAGCAGTGAGTTTCCGACAGGGGGTTCCACAGATACGCAGTATTTT
clone_size: NA
d_call: TRBD1
j_call: TRBJ2-3
v_call: TRBV10-1

cdr3_aa: CASTLGASDTGELFF
cdr3_nt: TGTGCCAGCACCCTAGGGGCTTCGGACACCGGGGAGCTGTTTTTT
clone_size: NA
d_call: NA
j_call: TRBJ2-2
v_call: TRBV7-9

cdr3_aa: CASSVAGTSGRKEQFF
cdr3_nt: TGTGCCAGCAGCGTAGCGGGGACTAGCGGGAGGAAAGAGCAGTTCTTC
clone_size: NA
d_call: TRBD2
j_call: TRBJ2-1
v_call: TRBV9

cdr3_aa: CASSPGGGSIANYGYTF
cdr3_nt: TGTGCCAGCAGCCCCGGCGGGGGGTCCATCGCTAACTATGGCTACACCTTC
clone_size: few
d_call: NA
j_call: TRBJ1-2
v_call: TRBV7-2

cdr3_aa: CASSPITGHTEAFF
cdr3_nt: TGTGCCAGCAGCCCTATTACAGGGCACACTGAAGCTTTCTTT
clone_size: NA
d_call: NA
j_call: TRBJ1-1
v_call: TRBV7-9

cdr3_aa: CASSGTSGGIGSYNEQFF
cdr3_nt: TGTGCCAGCAGTGGGACTAGCGGGGGGATTGGCTCCTACAATGAGCAGTTCTTC
clone_size: NA
d_call: TRBD2
j_call: TRBJ2-1
v_call: TRBV6-2/TRBV6-3

cdr3_aa: CASEQDNTDTQYF
cdr3_nt: TGTGCCAGCGAACAGGACAACACAGATACGCAGTATTTT
clone_size: NA
d_call: NA
j_call: TRBJ2-3
v_call: TRBV6-5

cdr3_aa: CASSYSPGSYEQYF
cdr3_nt: TGTGCCAGCAGTTACTCTCCGGGTTCCTACGAGCAGTACTTC
clone_size: once
d_call: NA
j_call: TRBJ2-7
v_call: TRBV6-8

cdr3_aa: CASSQVPTSDTDTQYF
cdr3_nt: TGCGCCAGCAGCCAAGTTCCGACTTCTGACACAGATACGCAGTATTTT
clone_size: NA
d_call: NA
j_call: TRBJ2-3
v_call: TRBV4-1

cdr3_aa: CASAADSGNTIYF
cdr3_nt: TGTGCCAGTGCCGCAGACTCTGGAAACACCATATATTTT
clone_size: NA
d_call: NA
j_call: TRBJ1-3
v_call: TRBV19

cdr3_aa: CASTPGTGGYEQYF
cdr3_nt: TGTGCCAGCACCCCAGGGACAGGGGGTTACGAGCAGTACTTC
clone_size: few
d_call: TRBD1
j_call: TRBJ2-7
v_call: TRBV7-2

cdr3_aa: CASSGRQAGNTEAFF
cdr3_nt: TGCGCCAGCAGCGGAAGACAGGCTGGGAACACTGAAGCTTTCTTT
clone_size: few
d_call: NA
j_call: TRBJ1-1
v_call: TRBV5-1

cdr3_aa: CASSHRVESEAFF
cdr3_nt: TGCGCCAGCAGCCACCGTGTAGAGTCTGAAGCTTTCTTT
clone_size: NA
d_call: NA
j_call: TRBJ1-1
v_call: TRBV4-3

cdr3_aa: CASSPGGTATNYGYTF
cdr3_nt: TGTGCCAGCAGCCCAGGGGGAACCGCCACTAACTATGGCTACACCTTC
clone_size: NA
d_call: TRBD1
j_call: TRBJ1-2
v_call: TRBV5-4

cdr3_aa: CASSYGPAKNIQYF
cdr3_nt: TGTGCCAGCAGTTACGGGCCAGCCAAAAACATTCAGTACTTC
clone_size: NA
d_call: NA
j_call: TRBJ2-4
v_call: TRBV6-5

cdr3_aa: CAISEAPGGAYEQYF
cdr3_nt: TGTGCCATCAGTGAGGCTCCGGGGGGCGCGTACGAGCAGTACTTC
clone_size: NA
d_call: NA
j_call: TRBJ2-7
v_call: TRBV10-3

cdr3_aa: CASSFWGGHDTQYF
cdr3_nt: TGTGCCAGCAGTTTCTGGGGGGGGCACGATACGCAGTATTTT
clone_size: NA
d_call: NA
j_call: TRBJ2-3
v_call: TRBV27

cdr3_aa: CASSPDRETNYGYTF
cdr3_nt: TGTGCCAGCTCACCGGACAGAGAGACTAACTATGGCTACACCTTC
clone_size: NA
d_call: NA
j_call: TRBJ1-2
v_call: TRBV18

cdr3_aa: CASSLVGGDGYTF
cdr3_nt: TGTGCCAGCAGCTTAGTAGGGGGGGATGGCTACACCTTC
clone_size: NA
d_call: NA
j_call: TRBJ1-2
v_call: TRBV7-2

cdr3_aa: CASSPQAGNPDQPQHF
cdr3_nt: TGTGCCAGCTCCCCGCAGGCAGGGAATCCGGATCAGCCCCAGCATTTT
clone_size: NA
d_call: NA
j_call: TRBJ1-5
v_call: TRBV28

cdr3_aa: CATSDSNSTQGMGTEAFF
cdr3_nt: TGTGCCACCAGTGATTCGAACTCGACACAGGGGATGGGCACTGAAGCTTTCTTT
clone_size: NA
d_call: TRBD1
j_call: TRBJ1-1
v_call: TRBV24-1

cdr3_aa: CASTLGNEQYF
cdr3_nt: TGTGCCAGCACCCTCGGGAACGAGCAGTACTTC
clone_size: NA
d_call: NA
j_call: TRBJ2-7
v_call: TRBV27

cdr3_aa: CASSRSLRSNSPLHF
cdr3_nt: TGCGCCAGCAGCCGAAGCCTTCGGAGCAATTCACCCCTCCACTTT
clone_size: few
d_call: NA
j_call: TRBJ1-6
v_call: TRBV10-2

cdr3_aa: CASSSAVVRGYGYTF
cdr3_nt: TGTGCCAGCAGCTCGGCAGTAGTACGCGGCTATGGCTACACCTTC
clone_size: NA
d_call: NA
j_call: TRBJ1-2
v_call: TRBV5-4

cdr3_aa: CASSLSGRNEQYF
cdr3_nt: TGTGCCAGCAGTCTTAGCGGGAGGAACGAGCAGTACTTC
clone_size: NA
d_call: TRBD2
j_call: TRBJ2-7
v_call: TRBV12-3/TRBV12-4